The rows below give T cell receptor beta chains drawn from one sample of a study of blood T cell repertoires in COVID-19. The method was immunoSEQ multiplex PCR; TCRdb's version includes in-frame clones alone and lacks a portion of them. The data contain under 250,000 clones, about 87% of them singletons. Sequenced material: peripheral blood. All receptors derive from a woman younger than 45 with COVID-19, enrolled during active disease. Both conserved end residues are part of each CDR3. A D gene is named only where the DNA matches it firmly. Some rows mark clone size as missing; the rest say once, few, many or name a class of expanded clone.

abundance	v_gene	d_gene	j_gene	CDR3nt	CDR3aa
.	TRBV7-6	TRBD1	TRBJ1-1	TGTGCCAGCAGCTTAGGGACAGGGTATTTGGGGACTGAAGCTTTCTTT	CASSLGTGYLGTEAFF
.	TRBV5-5	TRBD1	TRBJ1-2	TGTGCCAGCAGCCCTTCTACAGGGGCGTTTAACTATGGCTACACCTTC	CASSPSTGAFNYGYTF
.	TRBV6-5	.	TRBJ1-1	TGTGCCAGCAGTTCAATGAACACTGAAGCTTTCTTT	CASSSMNTEAFF
.	TRBV11-3	.	TRBJ1-2	TGTGCCAGCAGCCCCATGACAGGAGTCTATGGCTACACCTTC	CASSPMTGVYGYTF
.	TRBV7-8	TRBD1	TRBJ1-1	TGTGCCAGCAGCGCTGGACAGGTCCCTGGGAGCACTGAAGCTTTCTTT	CASSAGQVPGSTEAFF
.	TRBV10-3	TRBD2	TRBJ2-3	TGTGCCATCAGTGAAACTAGCGGGGGGTACACAGATACGCAGTATTTT	CAISETSGGYTDTQYF
.	TRBV11-3	TRBD2	TRBJ2-1	TGTGCCAGCAGTCGCGTAGCGGGAGAGGGCAATGAGCAGTTCTTC	CASSRVAGEGNEQFF
.	TRBV27	.	TRBJ1-6	TGTGCCAGCACCCCCACGTGGGGGGTGAACTCACCCCTCCACTTT	CASTPTWGVNSPLHF
once	TRBV6-6	TRBD1	TRBJ2-3	TGTGCCAGCAGTCCACCGGGACAGGAAGACACAGATACGCAGTATTTT	CASSPPGQEDTDTQYF
.	TRBV5-6	TRBD2	TRBJ2-1	TGTGCCAGCAGCTTGGGGCCTAGCGGGAATATCTACAATGAGCAGTTCTTC	CASSLGPSGNIYNEQFF
.	TRBV19	TRBD1	TRBJ1-5	TGTGCCAGTGGCCGGGACAGGGCCTTTCAGCCCCAGCATTTT	CASGRDRAFQPQHF
.	TRBV6-5	.	TRBJ2-1	TGTGCCAGCAGTCCCCGGTCTTACGCAAACAATGAGCAGTTCTTC	CASSPRSYANNEQFF
.	TRBV3-1/TRBV3-2	TRBD2	TRBJ2-3	TGTGCCAGCAGCCAAGATCCCCTAATAGCGGGAGCCACAGATACGCAGTATTTT	CASSQDPLIAGATDTQYF
.	TRBV3-1/TRBV3-2	.	TRBJ1-2	TGTGCCAGCAGCCAAGAGGGCACCTATGGCTACACCTTC	CASSQEGTYGYTF
few	TRBV10-1	.	TRBJ2-3	TGCGCCAGCAGAAGGTTTAGCGGGACAGGGTCCCCAGATACGCAGTATTTT	CASRRFSGTGSPDTQYF
once	TRBV5-5	TRBD2	TRBJ2-5	TGTGCCAGCAGCTTGGCACTAGCGGGGGCACGGATTTTGGAGACCCAGTACTTC	CASSLALAGARILETQYF
.	TRBV7-2	.	TRBJ2-5	TGTGCCAGCAGCTTGGCGGGTGCCCAAGAGACCCAGTACTTC	CASSLAGAQETQYF
.	TRBV4-3	.	TRBJ2-1	TGCGCCAGCAGCCAAGATTGGAGTCGGCAGTTCTTC	CASSQDWSRQFF
once	TRBV3-1/TRBV3-2	.	TRBJ1-3	TGTGCCAGCAGCCAAAGACTTCCTGGAAACACCATATATTTT	CASSQRLPGNTIYF
.	TRBV10-2	.	TRBJ2-5	TGCGCCAGCAGTCCGACAGGATGGGGGGAGACCCAGTACTTC	CASSPTGWGETQYF
.	TRBV27	TRBD1	TRBJ1-2	TGTGCCAGCAGTTTATCGGGGACAGGGGGCCCTGGCTACACCTTC	CASSLSGTGGPGYTF
once	TRBV24-1	TRBD1	TRBJ1-2	TGTGCCACCAGTGAAATTCTACCGACAGGGAACTATGGCTACACCTTC	CATSEILPTGNYGYTF
.	TRBV6-5	TRBD1	TRBJ1-6	TGTGCCAGCAACATTGGACAGGGCTATAGGGCACCCCTCCACTTT	CASNIGQGYRAPLHF
.	TRBV4-1	.	TRBJ2-2	TGCGCCAGCAGCCAAGCTTGGCCGGGAAGCGGGGAGCTGTTTTTT	CASSQAWPGSGELFF
few	TRBV28	.	TRBJ1-5	TGTGCCAGCAGTTTATTAGGGGGTTATAGCAATCAGCCCCAGCATTTT	CASSLLGGYSNQPQHF
.	TRBV7-9	.	TRBJ2-7	TGTGCCAGCAGCTTTTTAGACAAAGAGCAGTACTTC	CASSFLDKEQYF
.	TRBV27	.	TRBJ2-1	TGTGCCAGCAGTTTCTCGGAAAGGGGGTTCAATGAGCAGTTCTTC	CASSFSERGFNEQFF
.	TRBV29-1	.	TRBJ2-7	TGCAGCGTTGACACAGTGGGGCCCTACGAGCAGTACTTC	CSVDTVGPYEQYF